This entry features one TCR beta chain sequence. The antigen remains undetermined. The entry originates in a study of cytomegalovirus exposure and HLA in healthy donors. Study outcomes and limitations: Some TCR beta chains (roughly 150 of them) were listed as cytomegalovirus-associated.

V lost 5 bases and J lost 5; bases outside the gene matches: 18. The CDR3 runs to 19 residues. Germline V gives CDR1 MDHEN, CDR2 SYDVKM. A multiplex PCR was run with 60 Vbeta primers and 13 Jbeta primers. Clones were read by immunoSEQ multiplex PCR, and TCRdb kept only the in-frame ones, dropping some. The profile shows 100,000 or so clones, 75% to 90% of them singletons. The chain recombines TRBV28 with TRBJ1-6; 7 positions agree with TRBD1. Sequenced sample: PBMCs. The clonotype comes from a man between 25 and 39 years old in good health and CMV-seronegative. The CDR3 loop is CASSPWTGTRRPDNSPLHF. The CDR3 nucleotides are TGTGCCAGCAGTCCGTGGACAGGTACCAGACGGCCGGATAATTCACCCCTCCACTTT.